This T cell receptor beta chain is drawn from a study of CD8+ T cells in alopecia areata. Points from the study as a whole: Higher clonality was seen in lesional scalp than in normal scalp, especially in alopecia totalis/universalis. Clarity of TCR sharing across patients fell short of that in mice, possibly HLA-related.

This CDR3 has 15 residues. Germline CDR1 and CDR2: MNHEY and SMNVEV (reference sequence). V was pared by 1 base and J by 0 bases, with 9 bases between. Isolation of CD4+ and CD8+ T cells from PBMCs was achieved by sorting. For this clone: The antigen is not known.

Sequencing relied on a cDNA template that was reverse transcribed from extracted RNA. Method: immunoSEQ multiplex PCR; TCRdb's copy keeps in-frame clones and lacks some. The profile shows about 100,000 clones, 59% of them singletons. This TCR came from a human donor in good health. The sequenced material came from CD8+ T cells sorted from blood. The chain combines TRBV27 with TRBJ1-1; the D gene is possibly TRBD1 (5 bases). CDR3 DNA: TGTGCCAGCAGTTTATTCCAGGGATTGAACACTGAAGCTTTCTTT. Protein: CASSLFQGLNTEAFF.